These 18 T cell receptor beta chains were all obtained from the same sample, sequenced in a study of blood T cell repertoires in COVID-19. Some clones are missing from TCRdb's copy, which holds only in-frame ones; the method was immunoSEQ multiplex PCR. The sample has about 250,000 clones, about 89% seen once. The source material was peripheral blood. These receptors all come from a woman aged 40 to 50 who had recovered from COVID-19.

This clone was counted once. This chain links TRBV19 with TRBJ1-1; TRBD1 matches at 8 bases. With V trimmed by 7 bases and J by 3 bases, 7 bases remained unmatched. The CDR3 has 14 amino acids. Germline CDR1 is LNHDA and CDR2 is SQIVND (reference sequence). Here the CDR3 reads CASIQGAQDTEAFF. CDR3 nucleotides: TGTGCCAGTATCCAGGGGGCGCAGGACACTGAAGCTTTCTTT.

A few counts support this clone. The chain recombines TRBV6-5 with TRBJ1-1, with TRBD1 identical over 7 bases. Germline CDR1 and CDR2: MNHEY and SVGAGI. This CDR3 is 12 amino acids long. V lost 7 bases to trimming and J lost 9 bases; unmatched junction nucleotides: 8. The CDR3 DNA sequence: TGTGCCAGCACTCCTGGGACAGATAAAGCTTTCTTT. It is translated as CASTPGTDKAFF.

In nucleotides, the CDR3 is TGTGCCACCAGTGGACAGGGGGCGCGCGGGGCCAACGTCCTGACTTTC. Encoded protein: CATSGQGARGANVLTF. V and J are TRBV24-1 and TRBJ2-6, with 10 positions matching TRBD1. CDR1 and CDR2 from the germline V gene are KGHDR and SFDVKD. V shed 5 bases, J shed 4 bases, and the junction held 4 bases outside the gene matches. CDR3 length: 16 residues.

The CDR3 DNA sequence: TGCAGCGTTGAACGGGGTACCTTTAGCACAGATACGCAGTATTTT. The encoded protein is CSVERGTFSTDTQYF. The chain is built from TRBV29-1 and TRBJ2-3; perhaps TRBD2 as D (5 bases). Germline V CDR1 and CDR2: SQVTM, ANQGSEA. The CDR3 totals 15 residues. V was pared by 2 bases and J by 0 bases, with 12 bases between.

The J gene is TRBJ2-6, the V gene TRBV3-1 (or the pseudogene TRBV3-2); D gene unclear. From germline, CDR1 is LGHDT and CDR2 YNNKEL (reference sequence). Trimming removed 4 bases from V and 2 bases from J, with 6 bases in between. This CDR3 comprises 14 residues. CDR3 in DNA: TGTGCCAGCAGCCCCCTCCCTGGGGCCAACGTCCTGACTTTC. Protein product: CASSPLPGANVLTF.

This sequence joins TRBV5-1 and TRBJ1-2; TRBD1 matches 7 bases. V was pared by 4 bases and J by 4 bases, with 7 bases of the junction left unmatched. This CDR3 spans 14 amino acids. Germline V gene lookup returns CDR1 SGHRS and CDR2 YFSETQ. The CDR3 DNA follows: TGCGCCAGCAGCAGCGACAGGGCTGTCTATGGCTACACCTTC. It specifies CASSSDRAVYGYTF.

V and J are TRBV7-9 and TRBJ2-6; D gene uncertain. Germline CDR1 reads SEHNR; CDR2 reads FQNEAQ (reference sequence). Trimming shortened V by 5 bases and J by 4 bases, and 9 bases separated the two germline ends. The CDR3 has 14 amino acids. Written as DNA, the CDR3 is TGTGCCAGCAGCCCCCCACGGGGGGCCAACGTCCTGACTTTC. This sequence encodes CASSPPRGANVLTF.

The chain combines TRBV7-9 with TRBJ2-1; tentative D call: TRBD2 (6 bases). Trimming removed 8 bases from V and 5 bases from J, with 13 bases in between. There are 13 residues in the CDR3. Germline CDR1 and CDR2: SEHNR and FQNEAQ (reference sequence). The CDR3 DNA reads TGTGCCAGCGTCGGGAGATCCAACAATGAGCAGTTCTTC. This sequence encodes CASVGRSNNEQFF.

This rearrangement joins TRBV27 to TRBJ2-1; 14 bases line up with TRBD2. Germline V gene data show CDR1 as MNHEY and CDR2 as SMNVEV (reference sequence). Losses at the gene ends were 7 bases for V and 9 bases for J; bases not matched to a gene: 11. The CDR3 has 16 amino acids. The CDR3 protein is CASTPGTSGSHSEQFF. The CDR3 nucleotides read TGTGCCAGCACCCCGGGGACTAGCGGGAGTCATAGTGAGCAGTTCTTC.

This chain connects TRBV3-1 (or the pseudogene TRBV3-2) to TRBJ2-1; 10 bases agree with TRBD2. The V and J ends lost 4 bases and 10 bases, in that order; junction bases with no gene match: 7. CDR1 and CDR2 from the germline V gene are LGHDT and YNNKEL (reference sequence). This CDR3 region has 14 residues. CDR3 sequence: CASSLLAGVEEQFF. The CDR3 coding sequence is TGTGCCAGCAGCCTTCTAGCGGGAGTGGAAGAGCAGTTCTTC.

The table lists this clone with a count of one. The chain joins TRBV15 to TRBJ2-1; 9 bases match TRBD2. There are 16 residues in the CDR3. Germline assignment: CDR1 LNHNV and CDR2 YYDKDF (reference sequence). V trimming: 6 bases; J trimming: 5 bases; junction bases outside the gene matches: 11. CDR3 protein: CATRQGGTSLHNEQFF. CDR3 coding DNA: TGTGCCACCAGACAGGGTGGGACTAGCCTCCACAATGAGCAGTTCTTC.

This chain joins TRBV10-3 and TRBJ1-6; D remains ambiguous. CDR3 length: 12 amino acids. The germline V gene has CDR1 ENHRY and CDR2 SYGVKD. Trimming pared 7 bases from V and 15 bases from J, leaving 16 bases between. CDR3 in amino acids: CAIKAAGFDLHF. The CDR3 DNA follows: TGTGCCATCAAAGCCGCGGGGTTTGACCTCCACTTT.

The chain uses TRBV27 and TRBJ2-1; 8 bases agree with TRBD1. After removal of 7 bases from V and 2 bases from J, the junction contained 7 bases not matched to a gene. The CDR3 totals 15 residues. The V gene's germline CDR1 is MNHEY and CDR2 SMNVEV (reference sequence). DNA for the CDR3: TGTGCCAGCACCCCCGGGACAGGTCCCTACAATGAGCAGTTCTTC. This translates into CASTPGTGPYNEQFF.

V usage is TRBV7-2 and J usage is TRBJ2-3, with 9 nucleotides matching TRBD2. Germline V gives CDR1 SGHTA, CDR2 FQGNSA. J was trimmed by 0 bases and V by 5 bases; bases with no gene match: 6. The length of the CDR3 is 16 residues. The CDR3 loop reads CASSLGTSLSTDTQYF. In DNA, the CDR3 is TGTGCCAGCAGCCTTGGGACTAGCCTAAGCACAGATACGCAGTATTTT.

The CDR3 protein is CASSRQQGTLQYF. The DNA for the CDR3 is TGTGCCAGCAGCCGACAACAGGGTACCCTGCAGTACTTC. J is TRBJ2-7 and V is TRBV7-3; TRBD1 might be the D (6 bases). Germline loops: CDR1 SGHTA, CDR2 FQGTGA. The CDR3 spans 13 residues. The V end lost 5 bases, the J end lost 9 bases, and 17 bases lay between the germline ends.

The chain recombines TRBV10-2 with TRBJ2-7; D is possibly TRBD2 (6 bases). Trimming removed 6 bases from V and 6 bases from J, with 21 bases in between. The CDR3 consists of 15 residues. Germline-derived CDR1 and CDR2 are WSHSY and SAAADI. Here the CDR3 reads CASRPRGSTATEQYF. In DNA, the CDR3 is TGCGCCAGCAGGCCCCGGGGGAGTACGGCTACCGAGCAGTACTTC.

This chain links TRBV19 with TRBJ1-5; D may be TRBD1 (6 bases). Germline loops: CDR1 LNHDA, CDR2 SQIVND (reference sequence). This CDR3 has 15 amino acids. The V end was cut by 3 bases, the J end by 7 bases, with 16 bases between. The CDR3 reads CASSMGVQGRQPQHF. DNA for the CDR3: TGTGCCAGTAGTATGGGGGTACAGGGCCGGCAGCCCCAGCATTTT. Combining the CDR3 with reference TRBV19 and TRBJ1-5 gives the whole variable domain DGGITQSPKYLFRKEGQNVTLSCEQNLNHDAMYWYRQDPGQGLRLIYYSQIVNDFQKGDIAEGYSVSREKKESFPLTVTSAQKNPTAFYLCASSMGVQGRQPQHFGDGTRLSIL.

The CDR3 region has the DNA TGTGCCAGCAGTTTGCGGGCCGGGGAGCTGTTTTTT. Amino acids: CASSLRAGELFF. This chain connects TRBV27 to TRBJ2-2, with D perhaps matching TRBD2 (5 bases). There are 12 residues in the CDR3. Trimming shortened V by 3 bases and J by 6 bases, and 5 bases separated the two germline ends. Germline CDR1 MNHEY, CDR2 SMNVEV (reference sequence).